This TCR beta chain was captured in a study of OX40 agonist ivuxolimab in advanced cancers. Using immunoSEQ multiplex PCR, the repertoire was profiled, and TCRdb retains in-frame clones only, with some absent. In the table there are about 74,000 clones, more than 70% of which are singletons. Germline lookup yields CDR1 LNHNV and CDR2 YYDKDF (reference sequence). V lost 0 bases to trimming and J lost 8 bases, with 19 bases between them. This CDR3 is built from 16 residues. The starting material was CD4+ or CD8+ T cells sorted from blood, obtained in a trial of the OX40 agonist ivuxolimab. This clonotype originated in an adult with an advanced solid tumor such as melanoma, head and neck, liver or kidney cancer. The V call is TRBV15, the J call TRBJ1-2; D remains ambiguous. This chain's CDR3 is CATSRDDALIRRGYTF. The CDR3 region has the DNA TGTGCCACCAGCAGAGACGATGCTCTAATCAGACGGGGCTACACCTTC.